Shown below are 11 T cell receptor beta chains from a single sample sequenced in a study of T-cell memory formation after mild COVID-19. TCRdb re-called the 5' RACE reads through MiXCR, storing one row per CDR3 protein. The sample consists of about 250,000 distinct CDR3 sequences, roughly 14% of them appearing once. Sequencing used PBMCs or a T cell subset sorted from them (not recorded which). The receptors originated from an adult woman who had mild COVID-19 (a few samples of this study predate the infection). Cell type and time point are not known.

The chain is built from TRBV15 and TRBJ2-5; D not certain. Germline V gene lookup returns CDR1 LNHNV and CDR2 YYDKDF (reference sequence). Trimming cost V 1 base and J 2 bases, with 5 bases left between them. The CDR3 has 13 residues. CDR3 sequence (DNA): TGTGCCACCAGCAGAGCCAGACAAGAGACCCAGTACTTC. This encodes CATSRARQETQYF.

V usage is TRBV5-1 and J usage is TRBJ1-4, with TRBD1 as a possible D gene (5 bases). Germline V gene sequence: CDR1 SGHRS, CDR2 YFSETQ. The CDR3 loop spans 14 amino acids. The V and J ends lost 3 bases and 8 bases respectively, with 14 bases between them. Here the CDR3 reads CASSSDSTDEKLFF. The CDR3 DNA follows: TGCGCCAGCAGCTCTGACAGTACGGACGAAAAACTGTTTTTT.

There are a few counts of this clonotype. This chain uses TRBV20-1 with TRBJ1-6, with TRBD1 as a possible D gene (5 bases). V lost 2 bases and J lost 7, with 12 bases in between. The length of the CDR3 is 14 residues. Germline assignment: CDR1 DFQATT and CDR2 SNEGSKA (reference sequence). This CDR3 reads CSARFGRENSPLHF. The CDR3 nucleotides read TGCAGTGCTAGATTCGGCAGGGAGAATTCACCCCTCCACTTT.

J is TRBJ1-5 and V is TRBV12-3 or TRBV12-4; tentative D call: TRBD1 (6 bases). The CDR3 spans 12 residues. V dropped 6 bases and J dropped 5 bases, with 8 bases sitting between them. This CDR3 reads CASSAGDQPQHF. The CDR3 DNA sequence: TGTGCCAGCAGCGCAGGGGATCAGCCCCAGCATTTT.

This clonotype was seen repeatedly, ten times or more. V is TRBV5-1 and J is TRBJ2-7; TRBD1 matches at 10 bases. This CDR3 comprises 15 residues. Germline CDR1 and CDR2: SGHRS and YFSETQ. V trimming: 3 bases; J trimming: 1 base; junction bases outside the gene matches: 4. This chain's CDR3 is CASSSRQGASYEQYF. For the CDR3, the DNA is TGCGCCAGCAGCTCTAGACAGGGGGCTTCCTACGAGCAGTACTTC.

The table lists this clonotype with a few counts. The chain has TRBV20-1 and TRBJ2-3; 11 bases agree with TRBD2. CDR1 and CDR2 from the germline V gene are DFQATT and SNEGSKA (reference sequence). The CDR3 runs to 16 residues. Trimming at V came to 3 bases and at J to 2 bases, leaving 7 bases not matched to a gene. Here the CDR3 reads CSARSLAGGNTDTQYF. Here the CDR3 DNA reads TGCAGTGCTAGGTCGCTAGCGGGGGGCAACACAGATACGCAGTATTTT.

V usage is TRBV5-1 and J usage is TRBJ2-7, with D tentatively TRBD1 or TRBD2 (5 bases each). The germline gives CDR1 SGHRS, CDR2 YFSETQ. Between the trimmed V and J ends, which lost 2 bases and 2 bases, there was a span of 20 bases. This CDR3 comprises 17 residues. The CDR3 loop reads CASSFGDARRATYEQYF. CDR3 coding DNA: TGCGCCAGCAGCTTTGGGGACGCGCGGCGGGCTACCTACGAGCAGTACTTC.

V gene TRBV30 combines with J gene TRBJ2-3; the D gene could be TRBD1 or TRBD2 (6 bases each). This CDR3 spans 15 amino acids. Germline V gives CDR1 GTSNPN, CDR2 SVGIG (reference sequence). Trimming pared 4 bases from V and 0 bases from J, leaving 14 bases between. The chain's CDR3 is CAWTWGRGSTDTQYF. The CDR3 DNA follows: TGTGCCTGGACGTGGGGGCGGGGAAGCACAGATACGCAGTATTTT.

This clonotype was recorded a few times. The V call is TRBV2, the J call TRBJ2-3; 9 bases agree with TRBD1. Germline loops: CDR1 SNHLY, CDR2 FYNNEI. Trimming at V came to 4 bases and at J to 4 bases, leaving 3 bases not matched to a gene. The CDR3 is 14 residues long. The CDR3 here is CASSVDRGSDTQYF. The CDR3 bases are TGTGCCAGCAGTGTCGACAGGGGGTCAGATACGCAGTATTTT. Complete variable domain (other parts from reference TRBV2 and TRBJ2-3): EPEVTQTPSHQVTQMGQEVILRCVPISNHLYFYWYRQILGQKVEFLVSFYNNEISEKSEIFDDQFSVERPDGSNFTLKIRSTKLEDSAMYFCASSVDRGSDTQYFGPGTRLTVL.

This chain uses TRBV4-1 with TRBJ2-7; 11 nucleotides agree with TRBD1. Per germline, CDR1 MGHRA and CDR2 YSYEKL. Trimming took 4 bases from V and 6 from J; bases not matched to a gene: 11. The CDR3 totals 16 residues. CDR3 nucleotides: TGCGCCAGCAGCCCCCGGGGTCGGACAGGGGGCGCCGAGCAGTACTTC. Translation gives CASSPRGRTGGAEQYF.

This clonotype was seen a few times. This chain joins TRBV12-3 or TRBV12-4 and TRBJ2-7; 7 bases map to TRBD1. The CDR3 extends over 14 amino acids. Unmatched junction bases numbered 6, after V lost 5 bases and J lost 2 bases. The DNA of the CDR3 is TGTGCCAGCAGTCCCCGCGGACAGGCCTACGAGCAGTACTTC. This codes for CASSPRGQAYEQYF.